Given below is one T cell receptor (beta chain) in context. The antigen remains unidentified. There were likely unrecorded immune exposures, though donors were nominally healthy when sampled. The entry originates in a study of cytomegalovirus exposure and HLA in healthy donors. Overall study results and limits: Indistinguishable V segments, including TRBV6-2 and TRBV6-3, were excluded. Many donors carried some public TCRs, although rarity characterized most TCR sequences.

In the PCR, 60 Vbeta and 13 Jbeta primers were used. Sequencing was performed with immunoSEQ multiplex PCR; in TCRdb, only in-frame clones are kept and a portion is missing. This listing includes 200,000 to 250,000 clones. The CDR3 has 13 amino acids. The germline V gene encodes CDR1 MNHNS and CDR2 SASEGT. Deletions cut 6 bases from V and 3 bases from J, with 12 bases between. The chain couples TRBV6-1 to TRBJ2-7; tentatively, D is TRBD2 (5 bases). The specimen sequenced was PBMCs. The clonotype was recovered from a girl between 2 and 10 years old in good health and CMV-seropositive. In nucleotides, the CDR3 is TGTGCCAGCAGGGGAGTTCCCGTCTACGAGCAGTACTTC. Amino acids: CASRGVPVYEQYF.